This T cell receptor beta chain was obtained from a study of T cell repertoires in cytomegalovirus infection. Across the study: Recently identified HLA-C-restricted CMV epitopes were among the peptides used. Through public TCR beta signatures, both CMV infection and matching HLA type were indicated.

The CDR3 has 14 amino acids. V shed 8 bases and J shed 4 bases, with 17 bases lying between them. Germline loops: CDR1 LNHDA, CDR2 SQIVND (reference sequence). TCRdb used MiXCR to reprocess the reads, holding one entry per CDR3 protein. The sample includes some 940,000 distinct CDR3 sequences, around a third of them seen just once. Overall study findings and caveats: What dominated the ex vivo response were HLA-C-restricted CMV-specific TCR beta clonotypes. The cumulative frequency of public TCR beta families identified carriers of CMV plus the relevant HLA.

With regard to this clonotype: What it binds is unknown.

The sample consisted of cultured CD8+ T cells from PBMCs, taken from culture after CMV antigen stimulation. V is TRBV19 and J is TRBJ1-2, with a possible D match to TRBD1 (5 bases). This TCR was sampled from a human donor in good health (CMV status not recorded). Some clones in this sample may be carry-over from other donors' samples. CDR3: CASYSRDGLYGYTF. CDR3 DNA sequence: TGTGCCAGTTATTCCCGGGACGGCCTCTATGGCTACACCTTC.